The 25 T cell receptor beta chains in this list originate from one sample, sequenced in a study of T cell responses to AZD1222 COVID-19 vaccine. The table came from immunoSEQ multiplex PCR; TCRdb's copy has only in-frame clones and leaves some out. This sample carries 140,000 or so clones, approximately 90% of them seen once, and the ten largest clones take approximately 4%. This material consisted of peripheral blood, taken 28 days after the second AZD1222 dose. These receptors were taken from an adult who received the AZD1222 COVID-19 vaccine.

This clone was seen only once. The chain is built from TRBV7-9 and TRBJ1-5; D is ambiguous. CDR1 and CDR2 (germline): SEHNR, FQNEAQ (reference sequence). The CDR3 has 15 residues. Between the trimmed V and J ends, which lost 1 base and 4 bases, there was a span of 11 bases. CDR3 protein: CASSLGGSGNQPQHF. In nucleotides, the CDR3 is TGTGCCAGCAGCTTAGGAGGGTCTGGGAATCAGCCCCAGCATTTT.

CDR3 DNA sequence: TGTGCCAGCAGTTTTGGCCATGAGCAGTTCTTC. Translated: CASSFGHEQFF. The chain links TRBV12-3 or TRBV12-4 to TRBJ2-1; D gene unclear. Trimming removed 3 bases from V and 8 bases from J, with 5 bases in between. The CDR3 extends over 11 amino acids.

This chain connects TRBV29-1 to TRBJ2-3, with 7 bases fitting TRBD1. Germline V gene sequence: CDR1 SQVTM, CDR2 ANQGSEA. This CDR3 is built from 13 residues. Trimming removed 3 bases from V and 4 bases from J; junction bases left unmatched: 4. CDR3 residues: CSVDRQGPDTQYF. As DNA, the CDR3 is TGCAGCGTTGATCGACAGGGTCCAGATACGCAGTATTTT.

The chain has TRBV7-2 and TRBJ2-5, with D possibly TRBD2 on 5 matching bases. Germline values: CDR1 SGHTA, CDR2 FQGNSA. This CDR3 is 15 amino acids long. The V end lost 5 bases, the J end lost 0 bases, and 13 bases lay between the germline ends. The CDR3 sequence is CASSPNTGYQETQYF. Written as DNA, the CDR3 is TGTGCCAGCAGCCCAAATACGGGGTACCAAGAGACCCAGTACTTC.

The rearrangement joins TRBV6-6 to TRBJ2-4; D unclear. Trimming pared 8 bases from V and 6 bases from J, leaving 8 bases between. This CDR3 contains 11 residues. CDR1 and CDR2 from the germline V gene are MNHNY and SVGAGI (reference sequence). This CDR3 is CASGPRNIQYF. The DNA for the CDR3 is TGTGCCAGCGGGCCCAGAAACATTCAGTACTTC.

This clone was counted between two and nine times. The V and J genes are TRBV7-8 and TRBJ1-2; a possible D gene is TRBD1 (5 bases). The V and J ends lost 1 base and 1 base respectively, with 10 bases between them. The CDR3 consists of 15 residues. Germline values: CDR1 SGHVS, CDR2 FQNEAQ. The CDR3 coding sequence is TGTGCCAGCAGCTTAGAGGCAGGGATTAACTATGGCTACACCTTC. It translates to CASSLEAGINYGYTF.

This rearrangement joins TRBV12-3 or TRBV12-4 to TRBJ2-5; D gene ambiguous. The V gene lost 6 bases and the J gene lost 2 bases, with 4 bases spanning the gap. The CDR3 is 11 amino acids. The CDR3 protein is CASRLQETQYF. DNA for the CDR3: TGTGCCAGCAGATTACAAGAGACCCAGTACTTC.

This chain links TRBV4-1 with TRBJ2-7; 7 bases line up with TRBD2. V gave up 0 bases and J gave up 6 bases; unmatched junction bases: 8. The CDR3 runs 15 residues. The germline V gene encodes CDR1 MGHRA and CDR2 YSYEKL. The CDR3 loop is CASSQDVGRAREQYF. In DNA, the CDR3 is TGCGCCAGCAGCCAAGATGTAGGGAGGGCTCGCGAGCAGTACTTC.

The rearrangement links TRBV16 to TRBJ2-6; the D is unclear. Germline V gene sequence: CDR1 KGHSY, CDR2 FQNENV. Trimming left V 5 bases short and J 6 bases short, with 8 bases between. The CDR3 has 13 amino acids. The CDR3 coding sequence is TGTGCCAGCAGCGCGTTGACGGCCAACGTCCTGACTTTC. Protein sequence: CASSALTANVLTF.

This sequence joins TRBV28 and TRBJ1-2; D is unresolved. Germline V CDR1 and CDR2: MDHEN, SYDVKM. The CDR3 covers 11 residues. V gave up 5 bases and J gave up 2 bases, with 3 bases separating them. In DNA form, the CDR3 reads TGTGCCAGCAGTACGAACTATGGCTACACCTTC. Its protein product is CASSTNYGYTF.

This CDR3 is CASSSDIQETQYF. The DNA for the CDR3 is TGTGCCAGCAGCTCCGACATTCAAGAGACCCAGTACTTC. This chain connects TRBV7-8 to TRBJ2-5; D remains unclear. The germline CDR1 and CDR2 sequences are SGHVS and FQNEAQ. This CDR3 is 13 amino acids long. Trimming took 4 bases from V and 2 from J, leaving 8 bases between them.

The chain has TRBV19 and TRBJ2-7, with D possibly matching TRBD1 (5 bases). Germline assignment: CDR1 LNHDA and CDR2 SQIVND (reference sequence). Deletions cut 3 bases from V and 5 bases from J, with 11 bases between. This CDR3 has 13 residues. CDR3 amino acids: CASSMGPGHEQYF. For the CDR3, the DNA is TGTGCCAGTAGTATGGGGCCAGGGCACGAGCAGTACTTC.

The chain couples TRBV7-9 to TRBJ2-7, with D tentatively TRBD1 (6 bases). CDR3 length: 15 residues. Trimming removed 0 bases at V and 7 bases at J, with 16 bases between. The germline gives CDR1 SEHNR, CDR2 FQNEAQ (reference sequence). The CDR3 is CASSLARSGVEEQYF. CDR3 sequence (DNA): TGTGCCAGCAGCTTAGCGCGGTCAGGGGTGGAGGAGCAGTACTTC.

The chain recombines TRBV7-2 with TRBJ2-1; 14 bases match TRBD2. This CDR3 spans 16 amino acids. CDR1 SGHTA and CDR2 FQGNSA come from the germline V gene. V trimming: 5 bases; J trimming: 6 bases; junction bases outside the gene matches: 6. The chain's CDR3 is CASSTGLAGGSNEQFF. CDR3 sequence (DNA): TGTGCCAGCAGCACCGGACTAGCGGGAGGTTCCAATGAGCAGTTCTTC.

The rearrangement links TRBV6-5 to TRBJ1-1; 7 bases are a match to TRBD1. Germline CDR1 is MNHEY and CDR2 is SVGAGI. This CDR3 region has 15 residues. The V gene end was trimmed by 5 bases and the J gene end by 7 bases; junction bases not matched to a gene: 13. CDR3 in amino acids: CASSNRQGIIDEAFF. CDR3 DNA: TGTGCCAGCAGTAACAGACAGGGAATCATTGATGAAGCTTTCTTT.

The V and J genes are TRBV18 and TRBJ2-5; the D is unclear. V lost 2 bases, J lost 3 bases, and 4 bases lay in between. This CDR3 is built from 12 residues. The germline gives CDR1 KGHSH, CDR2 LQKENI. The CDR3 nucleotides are TGTGCCAGCTCACCAGGGGAAGAGACCCAGTACTTC. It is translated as CASSPGEETQYF.

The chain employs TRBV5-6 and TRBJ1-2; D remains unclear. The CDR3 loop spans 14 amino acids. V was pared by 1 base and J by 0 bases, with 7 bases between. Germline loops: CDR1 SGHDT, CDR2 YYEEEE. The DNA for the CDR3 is TGTGCCAGCAGCTTGTATTCAGCTAACTATGGCTACACCTTC. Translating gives CASSLYSANYGYTF.

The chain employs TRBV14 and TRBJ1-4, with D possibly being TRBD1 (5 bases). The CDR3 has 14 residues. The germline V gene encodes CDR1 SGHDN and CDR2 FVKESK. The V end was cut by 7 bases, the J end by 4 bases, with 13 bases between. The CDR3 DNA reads TGTGCCAGCAAGAGGGGCGGAAATAATGAAAAACTGTTTTTT. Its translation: CASKRGGNNEKLFF.

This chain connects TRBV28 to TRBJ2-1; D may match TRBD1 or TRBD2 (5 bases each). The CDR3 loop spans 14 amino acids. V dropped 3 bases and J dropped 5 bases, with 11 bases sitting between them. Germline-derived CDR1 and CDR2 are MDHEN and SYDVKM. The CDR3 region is CASSFGATNNEQFF. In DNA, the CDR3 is TGTGCCAGCAGTTTCGGGGCGACAAACAATGAGCAGTTCTTC. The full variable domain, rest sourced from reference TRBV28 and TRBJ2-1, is DVKVTQSSRYLVKRTGEKVFLECVQDMDHENMFWYRQDPGLGLRLIYFSYDVKMKEKGDIPEGYSVSREKKERFSLILESASTNQTSMYLCASSFGATNNEQFFGPGTRLTVL.

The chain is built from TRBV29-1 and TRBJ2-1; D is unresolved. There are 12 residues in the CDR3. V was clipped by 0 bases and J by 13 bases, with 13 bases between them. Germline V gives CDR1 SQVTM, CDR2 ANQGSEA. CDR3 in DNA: TGCAGCGTTGAAGAGGCCCGGACCCTTCAGTTCTTC. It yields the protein CSVEEARTLQFF.

The CDR3 DNA sequence: TGTGCCAGCAGCTCCAACCTAGCGGAAACCTACGAGCAGTACTTC. Amino acids: CASSSNLAETYEQYF. This chain joins TRBV11-2 and TRBJ2-7, with 7 bases aligning to TRBD2. This CDR3 contains 15 residues. Germline CDR1 is SGHAT and CDR2 is FQNNGV. The V segment lost 4 bases and the J segment 2 bases; nucleotides outside the gene matches: 8.

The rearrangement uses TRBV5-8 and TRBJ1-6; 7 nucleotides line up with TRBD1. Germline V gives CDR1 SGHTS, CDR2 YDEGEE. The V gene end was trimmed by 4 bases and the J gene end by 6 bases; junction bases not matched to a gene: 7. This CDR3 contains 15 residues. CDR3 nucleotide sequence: TGTGCCAGCAGCAACCAGGACAGGCTTAATTCACCCCTCCACTTT. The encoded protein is CASSNQDRLNSPLHF. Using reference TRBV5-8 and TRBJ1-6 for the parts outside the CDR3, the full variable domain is EAGVTQSPTHLIKTRGQQATLRCSPISGHTSVYWYQQALGLGLQFLLWYDEGEERNRGNFPPRFSGRQFPNYSSELNVNALELEDSALYLCASSNQDRLNSPLHFGNGTRLTVT.

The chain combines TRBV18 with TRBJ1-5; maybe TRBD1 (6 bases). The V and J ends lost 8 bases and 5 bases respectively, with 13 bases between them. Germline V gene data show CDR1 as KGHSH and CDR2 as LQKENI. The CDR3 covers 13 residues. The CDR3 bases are TGTGCCAGCAGAGCGAAGGGGGATCAGCCCCAGCATTTT. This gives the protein CASRAKGDQPQHF.

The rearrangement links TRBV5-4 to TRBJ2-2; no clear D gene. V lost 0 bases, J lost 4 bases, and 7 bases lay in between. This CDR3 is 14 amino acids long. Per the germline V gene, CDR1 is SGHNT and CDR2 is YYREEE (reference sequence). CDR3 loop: CASSLGRITGELFF. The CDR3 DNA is TGTGCCAGCAGCTTGGGGAGAATCACCGGGGAGCTGTTTTTT.

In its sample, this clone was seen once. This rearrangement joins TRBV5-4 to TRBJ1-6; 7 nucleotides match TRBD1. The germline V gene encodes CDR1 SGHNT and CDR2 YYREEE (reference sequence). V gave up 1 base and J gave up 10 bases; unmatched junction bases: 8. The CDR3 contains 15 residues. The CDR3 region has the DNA TGTGCCAGCAGCTTGAGACAGGGTTTAGGGTCACCCCTCCACTTT. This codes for CASSLRQGLGSPLHF.